The clone carrying this TCR beta chain was picked up a small number of times. Its specificity is unknown. The data stem from a study of identical twins. Notes on the study in general: Within monozygotic twins, out-of-frame TCR alpha sharing was underestimated by the models. The study reached conclusions through statistical analysis that was cross-sectional, not following the same donors.

This CDR3 has 11 residues. In germline, CDR1 is DFQATT, CDR2 SNEGSKA (reference sequence). V lost 4 bases and J lost 6, with 7 bases in between. TCRdb redid the calling of the 5' RACE reads with MiXCR, one entry per CDR3 protein. Of hundreds of thousands of distinct CDR3 sequences listed, roughly 26% were seen once; the top ten hold about 2.7%. This sample was shared with a second study, whose subject was T cells expressing NK-cell markers. Per that study: Among several donors, these clonotypes also ranked first in the CD3+CD56-NKG2C+ fraction.

The J gene is TRBJ2-1, the V gene TRBV20-1; no definite D call. The sequencing input was CD4+ T cells sorted from blood. The sequence was obtained from a woman aged 18-29 years in good health. CDR3 sequence: CSAITSNEQFF. The DNA for the CDR3 is TGCAGTGCTATTACCTCCAATGAGCAGTTCTTC.